This TCR beta chain was sequenced in a study of shared clonotypes between healthy human individuals. The DNA input per sorted-subset replicate PCR was roughly 0.2 ug, corresponding to some 30,000 T cell genomes. Using immunoSEQ multiplex PCR, the repertoire was profiled, and TCRdb retains in-frame clones only, with some absent. The data hold around 1,900,000 clones, with 93% observed a single time. Positively selected for CCR7, the CD45RO-negative cells used as naive CD8 cells excluded terminally differentiated effector memory CD45RA+ cells. The CDR3 is 14 residues long. V lost 2 bases, J lost 1 base, and 5 bases lay in between. The germline CDR1 and CDR2 sequences are MNHNS and SASEGT.

Specimen: naive CD8+ T cells from PBMCs. This receptor was taken from a man younger than 35 in good health. Some clones in this sample may be carry-over from other donors' samples. V usage is TRBV6-1 and J usage is TRBJ1-4; D gene ambiguous. In DNA form, the CDR3 reads TGTGCCAGCAGTGAACCCGGAACTAATGAAAAACTGTTTTTT. It codes for CASSEPGTNEKLFF.